This TCR beta chain was sequenced for a study of CD8 T cells in ankylosing spondylitis. General observations from the study: Some motif variants were previously reported in reactive arthritis synovial fluid and blood.

Each CDR3 protein gets one entry after TCRdb re-called the 5' RACE reads with MiXCR. This sample has roughly 150,000 distinct CDR3 sequences; 30% to 40% occur once, and the top ten carry 6%. This clonotype has just a few counts. Its target is not known. Germline V gene sequence: CDR1 MGHRA, CDR2 YSYEKL. The J segment lost 3 bases and the V segment lost 0 bases, leaving 7 bases of the junction unmatched. The CDR3 is 17 residues long. The receptor was derived from a male donor with ankylosing spondylitis. Sequencing was performed on synovial fluid, either unsorted or a sorted T cell fraction (not recorded which). This chain links TRBV4-1 with TRBJ2-5; 10 bases align to TRBD2. CDR3 DNA sequence: TGCGCCAGCAGCCAAGATCGGAACCTAGCGGGGGAAGAGACCCAGTACTTC. Translated: CASSQDRNLAGEETQYF.